This TCR beta chain was captured in a study of control samples from healthy donors and cancer patients. TCRdb's table, derived via immunoSEQ multiplex PCR, lists solely in-frame clones and lacks some. The profile shows around 70,000 clones, roughly 89% of them singletons. V was pared by 3 bases and J by 7 bases, with 10 bases between. Germline CDR1 reads MNHEY; CDR2 reads SVGEGT. The CDR3 is made up of 13 amino acids. The sequencing input was PBMCs. The chain couples TRBV6-2 or TRBV6-3 to TRBJ2-1; D perhaps matches TRBD1 (5 bases). The clonotype was recovered from a woman between 50 and 59 years old with colorectal cancer. The CDR3 loop reads CASSYFQGNEQFF. CDR3 DNA: TGTGCCAGCAGTTATTTTCAGGGTAATGAGCAGTTCTTC.